The 26 T cell receptor beta chains in this list originate from one sample, sequenced in a study of T cell responses to AZD1222 COVID-19 vaccine. Here immunoSEQ multiplex PCR was the method, and the copy in TCRdb shows in-frame clones only, minus some. In the table there are over 100,000 clones, 92% of which are singletons. This specimen was peripheral blood, taken on day 0 of AZD1222 vaccination. The receptors derive from an adult in good health.

V is TRBV2 and J is TRBJ2-3; D call uncertain. V lost 8 bases to trimming and J lost 4 bases, with 19 bases between them. This CDR3 region has 15 residues. Per germline, CDR1 SNHLY and CDR2 FYNNEI. CDR3 loop: CASVVYRDPPDTQYF. For the CDR3, the DNA is TGTGCCAGCGTAGTATACAGAGACCCCCCAGATACGCAGTATTTT.

The chain recombines TRBV18 with TRBJ1-1; no reliable D call. The CDR3 covers 14 residues. V lost 3 bases and J lost 6, with 14 bases in between. Per the germline V gene, CDR1 is KGHSH and CDR2 is LQKENI. The CDR3 loop is CASSPRENWAEAFF. Written as DNA, the CDR3 is TGTGCCAGCTCACCGCGAGAAAATTGGGCTGAAGCTTTCTTT.

The rearrangement uses TRBV21-1 and TRBJ1-2. TRBV21-1 represents a pseudogene. The CDR3 is 10 amino acids. In DNA form, the CDR3 reads TGTGCCAGGAACGAATATGGCTACACCTTC. Amino acid sequence: CARNEYGYTF.

The V and J genes are TRBV7-3 and TRBJ2-3; TRBD1 aligns across 8 bases. V was clipped by 3 bases and J by 4 bases; unmatched bases: 9. CDR3 length: 16 residues. Germline CDR1 is SGHTA and CDR2 is FQGTGA. As DNA, the CDR3 is TGTGCCAGCAGCTTGGACAGGGATGGTGGCGCAGATACGCAGTATTTT. Protein product: CASSLDRDGGADTQYF.

The chain uses TRBV19 and TRBJ1-2; no clear D gene. The CDR3 loop spans 10 amino acids. From germline, CDR1 is LNHDA and CDR2 SQIVND (reference sequence). Trimming took off 9 bases at V and 8 bases at J, with 10 bases between the two ends. CDR3 in amino acids: CASNGPGYTF. The CDR3 DNA sequence: TGTGCCAGCAACGGACCCGGCTACACCTTC.

The V gene is TRBV7-2, the J gene TRBJ2-1; TRBD2 matches at 9 bases. V gave up 3 bases and J gave up 0 bases; unmatched junction bases: 0. This CDR3 is 15 amino acids long. Germline V lookup: CDR1 SGHTA, CDR2 FQGNSA. DNA of the CDR3: TGTGCCAGCAGCTTTAGCGGGAGCTCCTACAATGAGCAGTTCTTC. Translating it yields CASSFSGSSYNEQFF.

This chain links TRBV11-3 with TRBJ2-7; D possibly corresponds to TRBD2 (7 bases). The CDR3 totals 16 residues. Trimming shortened V by 2 bases and J by 6 bases, and 20 bases separated the two germline ends. Germline CDR1 is SGHNT and CDR2 is YENEEA. The CDR3 bases are TGTGCCAGCAGCTTAATGGGGGGGCAGGGTCGAGGCGAGCAGTACTTC. This encodes CASSLMGGQGRGEQYF.

The CDR3 bases are TGTGCCAGCAGCTTCTGGACTAGCGGGGGCTACGAGCAGTACTTC. It yields the protein CASSFWTSGGYEQYF. The chain employs TRBV7-9 and TRBJ2-7; 13 bases map to TRBD2. Germline V lookup: CDR1 SEHNR, CDR2 FQNEAQ (reference sequence). CDR3 size: 15 residues. The J segment lost 3 bases and the V segment lost 3 bases, leaving 2 bases of the junction unmatched.

This clone came up a few times. The chain is built from TRBV28 and TRBJ1-2, with D possibly matching TRBD1 (5 bases). Looked up from germline, CDR1 is MDHEN and CDR2 is SYDVKM. V lost 3 bases to trimming and J lost 5 bases, with 10 bases between them. The CDR3 has 13 amino acids. The CDR3 spells CASSFGQGYGYTF. CDR3 coding DNA: TGTGCCAGCAGTTTTGGGCAGGGTTATGGCTACACCTTC.

The genes are TRBV21-1 and TRBJ1-5; no check of the table's D call, TRBD1, against the DNA was made. TRBV21-1 constitutes a pseudogene. The CDR3 spans 15 residues. The chain's CDR3 is CASCGTGVSNQPQHF. CDR3 nucleotide sequence: TGTGCCAGCTGCGGGACAGGGGTCAGCAATCAGCCCCAGCATTTT.

This clone has a single count. This chain connects TRBV6-2 or TRBV6-3 to TRBJ1-5; TRBD1 aligns across 7 bases. V lost 2 bases and J lost 4; bases outside the gene matches: 11. CDR1 MNHEY and CDR2 SVGEGT come from the germline V gene. The CDR3 is 17 residues long. CDR3 amino acids: CASSYQNRGRGNQPQHF. Written as DNA, the CDR3 is TGTGCCAGCAGTTACCAAAACAGGGGACGGGGTAATCAGCCCCAGCATTTT.

V usage is TRBV10-3 and J usage is TRBJ2-2, with TRBD2 identical over 10 bases. The CDR3 sequence is 15 residues long. Germline V gene sequence: CDR1 ENHRY, CDR2 SYGVKD. V shed 3 bases, J shed 7 bases, and the junction held 5 bases outside the gene matches. The CDR3 is CAISELAGTGGELFF. CDR3 nucleotide sequence: TGTGCCATCAGTGAACTAGCGGGAACGGGCGGGGAGCTGTTTTTT.

As to this clone: The sample has other DNA sequences that encode this CDR3 too. This sequence joins TRBV4-1 and TRBJ2-7; 8 bases align to TRBD1. The CDR3 contains 14 residues. Germline CDR1 is MGHRA and CDR2 is YSYEKL. Germline trimming cut 4 bases from V and 2 bases from J; bases unmatched to any gene: 4. CDR3 coding DNA: TGCGCCAGCAGCCCCGGACAGGGCGCCTACGAGCAGTACTTC. Encoded protein: CASSPGQGAYEQYF.

This clone was seen more than once but under ten times. The chain couples TRBV11-2 to TRBJ2-1; 10 bases are shared with TRBD2. Germline V gene lookup returns CDR1 SGHAT and CDR2 FQNNGV. V shed 4 bases and J 4 bases; nucleotides not matched to a gene: 4. The CDR3 has 15 residues. CDR3 DNA: TGTGCCAGCAGCTCTTTAGCGGGAGGATACAATGAGCAGTTCTTC. Its protein product is CASSSLAGGYNEQFF.

The V and J genes are TRBV14 and TRBJ1-2; D ambiguous. There are 13 residues in the CDR3. Trimming removed 5 bases from V and 3 bases from J, with 10 bases in between. Germline loops: CDR1 SGHDN, CDR2 FVKESK. DNA of the CDR3: TGTGCCAGCAGCGTTATTGCCTACTATGGCTACACCTTC. This translates into CASSVIAYYGYTF.

The V gene is TRBV11-1, the J gene TRBJ2-7, with D hard to call. Trimming cost V 5 bases and J 3 bases, with 14 bases left between them. Germline loops: CDR1 SGHAT, CDR2 FQDESV (reference sequence). This CDR3 region has 14 residues. The CDR3 sequence is CASSPRLSGYEQYF. CDR3 nucleotides: TGTGCCAGCAGCCCCCGACTGTCCGGCTACGAGCAGTACTTC.

This clone showed up just once. The chain carries TRBV7-9 and TRBJ1-1, with D tentatively TRBD1 (5 bases). This CDR3 spans 15 amino acids. CDR1 is SEHNR and CDR2 is FQNEAQ in the germline V gene (reference sequence). V shed 1 base and J shed 2 bases, with 11 bases lying between them. CDR3 sequence: CASSLEGAANTEAFF. CDR3 in DNA: TGTGCCAGCAGCTTAGAAGGGGCAGCTAACACTGAAGCTTTCTTT.

This chain connects TRBV19 to TRBJ1-2; tentatively, D is TRBD1 (5 bases). There are 16 residues in the CDR3. V was cut by 3 bases and J by 4 bases, with 18 bases left in between. Germline CDR1 is LNHDA and CDR2 is SQIVND (reference sequence). The CDR3 spells CASSMVVGAAFYGYTF. DNA for the CDR3: TGTGCCAGTAGTATGGTGGTAGGGGCCGCCTTCTATGGCTACACCTTC.

The chain combines TRBV19 with TRBJ2-6, with a possible D match to TRBD1 (5 bases). Germline CDR1 is LNHDA and CDR2 is SQIVND (reference sequence). Trimming left V 3 bases short and J 0 bases short, with 12 bases between. The CDR3 has 17 amino acids. CDR3 sequence (DNA): TGTGCCAGTAGTATCGGCAGGGCAAGCTCTGGGGCCAACGTCCTGACTTTC. Protein product: CASSIGRASSGANVLTF.

The chain has TRBV7-9 and TRBJ1-2, with 8 nucleotides matching TRBD1. With V trimmed by 4 bases and J by 6 bases, 4 bases remained unmatched. The CDR3 has 13 residues. In germline, CDR1 is SEHNR, CDR2 FQNEAQ (reference sequence). The CDR3 loop reads CASSSGTGDGYTF. CDR3 DNA sequence: TGTGCCAGCAGCTCCGGGACAGGAGATGGCTACACCTTC.

The V gene is TRBV4-1, the J gene TRBJ1-5, with D possibly TRBD1 on 5 matching bases. Germline V gene data show CDR1 as MGHRA and CDR2 as YSYEKL. The CDR3 is 13 residues long. The V end was cut by 4 bases, the J end by 7 bases, with 11 bases between. DNA of the CDR3: TGCGCCAGCAGCCCCGCCGGGGACCAGCCCCAGCATTTT. It translates to CASSPAGDQPQHF.

The rearrangement uses TRBV9 and TRBJ2-5, with 7 positions matching TRBD2. The germline V gene encodes CDR1 SGDLS and CDR2 YYNGEE. The CDR3 has 14 residues. The trim removed 2 bases at V and 1 base at J, leaving 2 bases unmatched. The CDR3: CASSVSGVQETQYF. The CDR3 DNA is TGTGCCAGCAGCGTCAGCGGGGTCCAAGAGACCCAGTACTTC.

This clone was seen once. The chain recombines TRBV6-1 with TRBJ1-2; D is unclear. V gave up 1 base and J gave up 8 bases, with 11 bases separating them. CDR3 length: 13 residues. Looked up from germline, CDR1 is MNHNS and CDR2 is SASEGT. The CDR3 loop reads CASSEVRVYGYTF. The CDR3 bases are TGTGCCAGCAGTGAAGTGAGGGTTTACGGCTACACCTTC.

Remarks on this clone: A read error may produce the germline difference seen at one junction end. The genes are TRBV5-1 and TRBJ2-7; 9 nucleotides agree with TRBD1. The germline gives CDR1 SGHRS, CDR2 YFSETQ. The CDR3 sequence is 12 residues long. CDR3 nucleotides: TGCGCCAGCAGTCACGTGACAGGGGGTTGGGACTTC. Translated: CASSHVTGGWDF. Drawing the rest from reference TRBV5-1 and TRBJ2-7, the complete variable domain is KAGVTQTPRYLIKTRGQQVTLSCSPISGHRSVSWYQQTPGQGLQFLFEYFSETQRNKGNFPGRFSGRQFSNSRSEMNVSTLELGDSALYLCASSHVTGGWDFGPGTRLTVT.

The chain uses TRBV5-1 and TRBJ1-3; 9 nucleotides match TRBD1. This CDR3 has 14 amino acids. Trimming cost V 4 bases and J 4 bases; bases outside gene matches: 3. Germline CDR1 SGHRS, CDR2 YFSETQ. The CDR3 is CASSAGTGGNTIYF. The CDR3 DNA reads TGCGCCAGCAGCGCGGGGACAGGGGGAAACACCATATATTTT.

V is TRBV24-1 and J is TRBJ1-2, with D maybe TRBD1 (6 bases). CDR3 length: 15 residues. The germline V and J ends were trimmed by 5 bases and 8 bases, with 20 bases remaining between them. The V gene's germline CDR1 is KGHDR and CDR2 SFDVKD. The CDR3 spells CATSASAEGGEGYTF. The CDR3 coding sequence is TGTGCCACCAGTGCCTCCGCCGAGGGGGGGGAGGGCTACACCTTC.